This TCR beta chain originates from a study of CD8 T cells in Susac syndrome (dated by TCRdb to 2018 to 2020). About the investigation overall: Whether CD8+ T cell activation and differentiation in Susac syndrome was antigen driven was tested using repertoire sequencing. Results the study describes overall, beyond this receptor: The number of individuals in the TCR sequencing and HLA analysis was recognized as being relatively small.

CDR1 and CDR2, looked up from the germline V gene (reference sequence), are GTSNPN and SVGIG. The CDR3 holds 15 amino acids from the cysteine to the phenylalanine. The read is trimmed to its CDR3 DNA, 45 bases read in frame from base 1. Trimming takes 3 bases off V and 6 bases off J; junction bases not matched to a gene: 13. Peripheral blood CD8+ and CD4+ T cells from healthy donors, Susac syndrome patients and multiple sclerosis patients were profiled by high-throughput TCR beta sequencing. The multiple sclerosis controls were treatment-naive patients whose relapsing-remitting disease, either stable or active, fulfilled the revised McDonald criteria. CD8+ TEMRA cells were enriched by FACS, while bulk CD8+ and CD4+ T cells were purified by magnetic negative isolation. Blood was drawn into EDTA tubes, processed within 24 hours, and PBMCs were isolated by density gradient centrifugation. PBMCs intended for TCR sequencing were cryopreserved in liquid nitrogen and thawed later in a water bath at 37 degrees C. A purity of at least 90% was achieved for sorted or isolated CD4+, CD8+ and CD8+ TEMRA cells.

Worth noting for this clonotype: The antigen this receptor binds is unknown. No much larger clonotype is one base removed from it; base qualities were not supplied.

RNA was extracted with the RNeasy kit and about 0.5 to 1 ug was reverse transcribed using random hexamers. TCR beta CDR3 regions were amplified with the immunoSEQ multiplex PCR assay covering 54 Vbeta and 13 Jbeta segments. PCR amplification bias was corrected by using a synthetic template baseline for primer optimization and computational correction. The source study handled its data this way. Reads were annotated to V, D and J genes according to IMGT and were analyzed with immunoSEQ Analyzer, with only productive sequences retained. To calculate clonality, Shannon entropy was normalized by log2 of the number of productive unique sequences and then subtracted from one. For each patient and control, public and private clones were evaluated among the 100 most prevalent clones. A clone was defined as Susac-specific if it was absent from the healthy and MS cohorts, from over a thousand published viral clones and from other ImmuneACCESS disease sequences. Using fastp trimming at Q25 and MiXCR clonotype assembly, TCRdb reanalyzed the public sequencing data and kept in-frame beta chains. All rows with the same CDR3 protein become a single entry with the most common DNA and genes. TCRdb's processing, not the authors' own work, is the source of the V and J calls. In all, the sample holds over 150,000 distinct CDR3 sequences, and around 93% of those were seen once. The ten largest clonotypes hold roughly 0.098% of the sample.

Sequencing was performed on CD4+ T cells from PBMCs. The chain was built from TRBV30 and TRBJ2-7; 8 bases in between match TRBD1. This clonotype originated in a human donor with multiple sclerosis. The CDR3 is CAWRGTRDRPFEQYF. The DNA is TGTGCCTGGAGAGGGACCCGGGACAGGCCCTTCGAGCAGTACTTC. Full variable domain (CDR3 extended with the reference TRBV30 and TRBJ2-7 proteins): SQTIHQWPATLVQPVGSPLSLECTVEGTSNPNLYWYRQAAGRGLQLLFYSVGIGQISSEVPQNLSASRPQDRQFILSSKKLLLSDSGFYLCAWRGTRDRPFEQYFGPGTRLTVT.